One sample yielded the 20 T cell receptor beta chains listed below, sequenced in a study of monozygotic twins with inflammatory bowel disease. TCRdb derives one entry per CDR3 protein from the 5' RACE reads, leaving out DNA. This table holds just over 300,000 distinct CDR3 sequences. The sequencing sample was made of blood. Every receptor here comes from a human donor with ulcerative colitis or Crohn's disease, or a healthy co-twin of an affected twin (not recorded which).

The chain combines TRBV12-3 or TRBV12-4 with TRBJ1-6. The CDR3 is 13 residues long. This CDR3 is CASSLTPLAPLHF.

The J gene is TRBJ2-7, the V gene TRBV28; absent DNA, TCRdb's TRBD1 call cannot be checked. CDR1 and CDR2 (germline): MDHEN, SYDVKM. The CDR3 length is 14 residues. Here the CDR3 reads CASKMTGNPYEQYF.

V usage is TRBV28 and J usage is TRBJ2-7; the D gene TCRdb calls, TRBD1, cannot be checked with no DNA. This CDR3 is 14 amino acids long. Germline V CDR1 and CDR2: MDHEN, SYDVKM. The CDR3 sequence is CASRLQGWGYEQYF.

V gene TRBV10-3 combines with J gene TRBJ2-7. This CDR3 spans 11 amino acids. Germline loops: CDR1 ENHRY, CDR2 SYGVKD. The chain's CDR3 is CAINAEYEQYF.

The chain carries TRBV10-3 and TRBJ2-5; TCRdb's assignment of TRBD1 cannot be checked, as there is no DNA. The CDR3 extends over 13 amino acids. Germline CDR1 is ENHRY and CDR2 is SYGVKD. The CDR3 protein is CAIAGTGQETQYF.

The CDR3 loop is CASSRLKGLRANSYEQYF. The genes are TRBV11-2 and TRBJ2-7; TCRdb's D call of TRBD2 is untestable without DNA. The CDR3 length is 18 residues. CDR1 and CDR2 from the germline V gene are SGHAT and FQNNGV. The variable domain in full, completed from reference TRBV11-2 and TRBJ2-7, reads EAGVAQSPRYKIIEKRQSVAFWCNPISGHATLYWYQQILGQGPKLLIQFQNNGVVDDSQLPKDRFSAERLKGVDSTLKIQPAKLEDSAVYLCASSRLKGLRANSYEQYFGPGTRLTVT.

The chain recombines TRBV18 with TRBJ1-2. CDR1 is KGHSH and CDR2 is LQKENI in the germline V gene. This CDR3 region has 14 residues. The CDR3 here is CASSPGRTNYGYTF. The complete variable domain, with remaining parts taken from reference TRBV18 and TRBJ1-2, reads NAGVMQNPRHLVRRRGQEARLRCSPMKGHSHVYWYRQLPEEGLKFMVYLQKENIIDESGMPKERFSAEFPKEGPSILRIQQVVRGDSAAYFCASSPGRTNYGYTFGSGTRLTVV.

The chain joins TRBV28 to TRBJ2-1; the D gene TCRdb calls, TRBD1, cannot be checked with no DNA. The germline V gene has CDR1 MDHEN and CDR2 SYDVKM. The CDR3 spans 14 residues. CDR3 region: CASTWGSSYNEQFF.

The chain is built from TRBV3-1 and TRBJ1-5. The CDR3 runs 16 residues. Germline V gives CDR1 LGHDT, CDR2 YNNKEL (reference sequence). The CDR3 protein is CASSQGVGYSNQPQHF.

The rearrangement links TRBV7-2 to TRBJ2-6; the D gene TCRdb calls, TRBD2, cannot be checked with no DNA. The germline V gene encodes CDR1 SGHTA and CDR2 FQGNSA. The CDR3 runs 17 residues. This CDR3 is CASSSGLASSGANVLTF.

This chain links TRBV7-2 with TRBJ2-3. There are 14 residues in the CDR3. CDR1 is SGHTA and CDR2 is FQGNSA in the germline V gene. The CDR3 sequence: CASSLVRPSRTQYF.

J is TRBJ2-1 and V is TRBV20-1; the D call from TCRdb, TRBD1, cannot be confirmed without DNA. Germline V gene lookup returns CDR1 DFQATT and CDR2 SNEGSKA (reference sequence). The CDR3 consists of 12 residues. This CDR3 is CSASPDAPEQFF.

V gene TRBV5-1 combines with J gene TRBJ2-5; lacking DNA, the TRBD2 call made by TCRdb goes unchecked. The length of the CDR3 is 14 residues. Germline CDR1 reads SGHRS; CDR2 reads YFSETQ. The CDR3 is CASSFGGLRATQYF.

The chain links TRBV4-2 to TRBJ2-5; TCRdb's D gene call, TRBD2, goes unchecked for lack of DNA. The CDR3 contains 15 residues. CDR1 and CDR2 from the germline V gene are LGHNA and YNFKEQ. CDR3 loop: CASSQDDEGRETQYF.

This sequence joins TRBV12-3 or TRBV12-4 and TRBJ1-1. The CDR3 loop spans 16 amino acids. CDR3 sequence: CASSFDRAPSGTEAFF.

The chain uses TRBV19 and TRBJ2-1; TCRdb gives TRBD1 as the D gene, but with no DNA this cannot be confirmed. Germline CDR1 and CDR2: LNHDA and SQIVND (reference sequence). The CDR3 loop spans 15 amino acids. The CDR3 is CASRAGDRTYNEQFF.

The chain has TRBV5-1 and TRBJ1-4; TCRdb's D call of TRBD1 is untestable without DNA. Germline V gene data show CDR1 as SGHRS and CDR2 as YFSETQ. CDR3 size: 16 residues. The CDR3 is CASSSPGGGAGEKLFF. Variable domain in full (rest from reference TRBV5-1 and TRBJ1-4): KAGVTQTPRYLIKTRGQQVTLSCSPISGHRSVSWYQQTPGQGLQFLFEYFSETQRNKGNFPGRFSGRQFSNSRSEMNVSTLELGDSALYLCASSSPGGGAGEKLFFGSGTQLSVL.

The CDR3 loop reads CASSAKGTGQNIQYF. The V gene is TRBV9, the J gene TRBJ2-4; without DNA, the TCRdb call of TRBD1 cannot be checked. Germline V gene data show CDR1 as SGDLS and CDR2 as YYNGEE. The CDR3 consists of 15 residues. The variable domain in full, with the rest retrieved from reference TRBV9 and TRBJ2-4, is DSGVTQTPKHLITATGQRVTLRCSPRSGDLSVYWYQQSLDQGLQFLIQYYNGEERAKGNILERFSAQQFPDLHSELNLSSLELGDSALYFCASSAKGTGQNIQYFGAGTRLSVL.

This chain links TRBV15 with TRBJ2-7; there is no DNA to check the TCRdb D call of TRBD2. The length of the CDR3 is 18 residues. Germline V CDR1 and CDR2: LNHNV, YYDKDF (reference sequence). The CDR3 region is CATSRGNSGSGVNNEQYF.

The chain has TRBV12-3 or TRBV12-4 and TRBJ2-2; TCRdb's D gene call, TRBD2, goes unchecked for lack of DNA. The CDR3 consists of 13 residues. CDR3 amino acids: CAQGTSGGGELFF.